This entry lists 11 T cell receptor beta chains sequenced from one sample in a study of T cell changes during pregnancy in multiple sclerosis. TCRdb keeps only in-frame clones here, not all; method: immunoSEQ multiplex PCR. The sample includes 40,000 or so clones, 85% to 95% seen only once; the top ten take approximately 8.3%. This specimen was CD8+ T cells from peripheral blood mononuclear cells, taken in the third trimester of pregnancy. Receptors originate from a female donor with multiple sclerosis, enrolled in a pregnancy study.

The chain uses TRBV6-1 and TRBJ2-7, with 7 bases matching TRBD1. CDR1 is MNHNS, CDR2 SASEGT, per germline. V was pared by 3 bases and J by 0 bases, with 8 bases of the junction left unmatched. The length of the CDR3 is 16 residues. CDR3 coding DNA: TGTGCCAGCAGTGATCCCGCGACAGGGCCCTCCTACGAGCAGTACTTC. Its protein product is CASSDPATGPSYEQYF.

The CDR3 DNA follows: TGTGCCAGCAACCTTTTGAGCTCCTACAATGAGCAGTTCTTC. Protein: CASNLLSSYNEQFF. This rearrangement joins TRBV13 to TRBJ2-1; D uncertain. The CDR3 extends over 14 amino acids. Trimming removed 7 bases at V and 0 bases at J, with 10 bases between. Germline V gene sequence: CDR1 PRHDT, CDR2 FYEKMQ (reference sequence).

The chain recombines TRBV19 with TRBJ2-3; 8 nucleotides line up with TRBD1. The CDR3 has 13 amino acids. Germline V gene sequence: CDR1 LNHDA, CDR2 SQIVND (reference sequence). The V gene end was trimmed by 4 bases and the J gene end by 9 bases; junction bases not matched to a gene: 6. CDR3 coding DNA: TGTGCCAGTAGTAATGACAGGGGCTTCACGCAGTATTTT. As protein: CASSNDRGFTQYF. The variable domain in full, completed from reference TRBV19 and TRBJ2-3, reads DGGITQSPKYLFRKEGQNVTLSCEQNLNHDAMYWYRQDPGQGLRLIYYSQIVNDFQKGDIAEGYSVSREKKESFPLTVTSAQKNPTAFYLCASSNDRGFTQYFGPGTRLTVL.

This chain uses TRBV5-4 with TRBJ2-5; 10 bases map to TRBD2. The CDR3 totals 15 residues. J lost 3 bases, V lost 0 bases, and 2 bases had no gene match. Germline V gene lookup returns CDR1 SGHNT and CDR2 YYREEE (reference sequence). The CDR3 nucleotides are TGTGCCAGCAGCTTGGTGCTAGCGGGGGAAGAGACCCAGTACTTC. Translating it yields CASSLVLAGEETQYF.

CDR3: CASSIEVNGETQYF. CDR3 sequence (DNA): TGTGCCAGTAGTATAGAGGTAAACGGAGAGACCCAGTACTTC. This chain connects TRBV19 to TRBJ2-5; D gene unclear. Trimming cost V 0 bases and J 4 bases, with 9 bases left between them. The germline gives CDR1 LNHDA, CDR2 SQIVND (reference sequence). There are 14 residues in the CDR3. The full variable domain, rest sourced from reference TRBV19 and TRBJ2-5, is DGGITQSPKYLFRKEGQNVTLSCEQNLNHDAMYWYRQDPGQGLRLIYYSQIVNDFQKGDIAEGYSVSREKKESFPLTVTSAQKNPTAFYLCASSIEVNGETQYFGPGTRLLVL.

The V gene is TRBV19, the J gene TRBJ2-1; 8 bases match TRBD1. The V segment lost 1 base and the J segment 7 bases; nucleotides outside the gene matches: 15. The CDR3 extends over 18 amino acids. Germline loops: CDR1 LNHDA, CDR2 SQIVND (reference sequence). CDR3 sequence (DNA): TGTGCCAGTAGTATAGGGACACCGGGACAGGAGGGTCGTAATGAGCAGTTCTTC. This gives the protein CASSIGTPGQEGRNEQFF.

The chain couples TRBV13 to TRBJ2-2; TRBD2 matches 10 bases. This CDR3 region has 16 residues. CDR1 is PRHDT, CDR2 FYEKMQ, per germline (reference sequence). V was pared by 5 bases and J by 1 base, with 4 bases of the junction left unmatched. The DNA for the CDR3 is TGTGCCAGCAGCCAAAGACTAGCGGGGAACACCGGGGAGCTGTTTTTT. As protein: CASSQRLAGNTGELFF. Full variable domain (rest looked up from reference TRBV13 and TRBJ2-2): AAGVIQSPRHLIKEKRETATLKCYPIPRHDTVYWYQQGPGQDPQFLISFYEKMQSDKGSIPDRFSAQQFSDYHSELNMSSLELGDSALYFCASSQRLAGNTGELFFGEGSRLTVL.

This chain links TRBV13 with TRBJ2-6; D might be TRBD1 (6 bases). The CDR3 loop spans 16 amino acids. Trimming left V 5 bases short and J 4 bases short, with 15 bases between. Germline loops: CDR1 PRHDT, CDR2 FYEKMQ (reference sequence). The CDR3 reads CASSTPGDVGANVLTF. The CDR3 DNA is TGTGCCAGCAGCACCCCAGGGGATGTGGGGGCCAACGTCCTGACTTTC.

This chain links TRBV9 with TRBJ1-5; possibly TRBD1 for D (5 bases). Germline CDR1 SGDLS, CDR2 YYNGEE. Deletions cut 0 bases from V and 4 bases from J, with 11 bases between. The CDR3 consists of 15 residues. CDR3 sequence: CASSVGGGTNQPQHF. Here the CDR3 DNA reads TGTGCCAGCAGCGTAGGGGGCGGAACAAATCAGCCCCAGCATTTT.

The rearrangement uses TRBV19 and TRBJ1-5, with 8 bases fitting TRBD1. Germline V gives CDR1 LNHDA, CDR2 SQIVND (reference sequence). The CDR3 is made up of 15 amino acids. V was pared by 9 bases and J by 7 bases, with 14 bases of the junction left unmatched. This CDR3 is CASRTPGQGRQPQHF. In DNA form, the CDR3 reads TGTGCCAGCCGAACTCCCGGACAGGGTCGCCAGCCCCAGCATTTT.

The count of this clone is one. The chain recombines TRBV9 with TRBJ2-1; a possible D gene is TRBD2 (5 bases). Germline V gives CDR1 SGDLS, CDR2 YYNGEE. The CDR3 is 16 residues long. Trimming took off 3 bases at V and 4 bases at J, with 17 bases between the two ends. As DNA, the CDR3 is TGTGCCAGCAGCGCGGCTAGCCTCGGACTGTACAATGAGCAGTTCTTC. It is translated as CASSAASLGLYNEQFF.